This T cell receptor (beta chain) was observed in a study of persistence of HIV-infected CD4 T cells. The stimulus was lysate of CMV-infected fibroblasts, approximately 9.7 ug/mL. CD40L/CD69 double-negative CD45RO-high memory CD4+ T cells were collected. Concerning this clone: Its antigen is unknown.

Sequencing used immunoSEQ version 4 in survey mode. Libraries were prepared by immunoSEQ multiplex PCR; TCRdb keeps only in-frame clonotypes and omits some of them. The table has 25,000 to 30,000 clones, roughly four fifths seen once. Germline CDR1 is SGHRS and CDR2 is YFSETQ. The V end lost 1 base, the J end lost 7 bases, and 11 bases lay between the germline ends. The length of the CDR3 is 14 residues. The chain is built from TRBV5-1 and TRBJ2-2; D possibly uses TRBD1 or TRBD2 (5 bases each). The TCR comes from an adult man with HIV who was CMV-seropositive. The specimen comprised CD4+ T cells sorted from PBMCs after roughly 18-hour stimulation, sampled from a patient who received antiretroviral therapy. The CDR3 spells CASSLRLGGGELFF. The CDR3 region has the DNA TGCGCCAGCAGCTTGCGCCTTGGGGGCGGGGAGCTGTTTTTT.